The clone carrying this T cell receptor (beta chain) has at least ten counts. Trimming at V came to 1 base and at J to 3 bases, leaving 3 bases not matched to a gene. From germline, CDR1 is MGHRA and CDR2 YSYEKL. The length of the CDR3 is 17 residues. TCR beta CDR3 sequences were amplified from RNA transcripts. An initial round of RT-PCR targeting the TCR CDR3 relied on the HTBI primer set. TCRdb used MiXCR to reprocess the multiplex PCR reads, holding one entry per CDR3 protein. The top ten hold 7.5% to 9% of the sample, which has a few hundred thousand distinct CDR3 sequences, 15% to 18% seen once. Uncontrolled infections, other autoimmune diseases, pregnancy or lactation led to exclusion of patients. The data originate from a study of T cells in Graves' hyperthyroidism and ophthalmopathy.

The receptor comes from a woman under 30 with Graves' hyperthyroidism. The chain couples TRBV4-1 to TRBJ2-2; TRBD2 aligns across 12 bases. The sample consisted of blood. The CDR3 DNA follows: TGCGCCAGCAGCCAAGCTAGCGGGAGGGCCGACACCGGGGAGCTGTTTTTT. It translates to CASSQASGRADTGELFF.